Below, 5 T cell receptor beta chains from the same sample are listed, as sequenced in a study of CD8 T cells in Susac syndrome. Reverse transcription of roughly 0.5 to 1 ug RNA was performed with random hexamers. One entry per CDR3 protein, called by TCRdb with MiXCR from the immunoSEQ multiplex PCR reads. The sample lists about 180,000 distinct CDR3 sequences, roughly 95% occurring once. Material for sequencing was CD8+ T cells from PBMCs. Receptors originate from a human donor with multiple sclerosis.

The genes are TRBV29-1 and TRBJ2-1, with D possibly being TRBD2 (6 bases). V was shortened by 3 bases and J by 2 bases, with 11 bases between the two germline ends. The germline V gene has CDR1 SQVTM and CDR2 ANQGSEA. CDR3 length: 14 residues. The CDR3 DNA reads as TGCAGCGTTGAGGGTAGCGGAACCTACAATGAGCAGTTCTTC. Residues: CSVEGSGTYNEQFF.

The chain couples TRBV20-1 to TRBJ1-2; D is perhaps TRBD1 (6 bases). The CDR3 has 15 residues. Germline CDR1 DFQATT, CDR2 SNEGSKA (reference sequence). The V end lost 3 bases, the J end lost 4 bases, and 18 bases lay between the germline ends. CDR3 sequence: CSASHQAGEIYGYTF. In nucleotides, the CDR3 is TGCAGTGCTAGTCACCAAGCAGGGGAAATCTATGGCTACACCTTC.

V usage is TRBV11-2 and J usage is TRBJ1-1, with D uncertain. CDR3 length: 16 residues. The V gene lost 0 bases and the J gene lost 1 base, with 12 bases spanning the gap. CDR1 is SGHAT and CDR2 is FQNNGV in the germline V gene. This CDR3 reads CASSLDPLVENTEAFF. CDR3 nucleotide sequence: TGTGCCAGCAGCTTAGATCCTTTAGTGGAGAACACTGAAGCTTTCTTT.

This rearrangement joins TRBV15 to TRBJ2-7; D perhaps matches TRBD2 (6 bases). The germline gives CDR1 LNHNV, CDR2 YYDKDF (reference sequence). The CDR3 runs 14 residues. Trimming took off 1 base at V and 2 bases at J, with 9 bases between the two ends. In DNA form, the CDR3 reads TGTGCCACCAGCAGAGGCGGGATAACCTACGAGCAGTACTTC. It encodes CATSRGGITYEQYF.

V is TRBV29-1 and J is TRBJ1-1, with a weak D call TRBD1 (6 bases). This CDR3 contains 14 residues. With 4 bases removed from V and 7 bases from J, the gap between germline ends came to 19 bases. From germline, CDR1 is SQVTM and CDR2 ANQGSEA. CDR3 DNA: TGCAGCGTTGTCGGGTACAGGGATAATGGTGAAGCTTTCTTT. As protein: CSVVGYRDNGEAFF.